A single sample is the source of the 25 T cell receptor beta chains below, sequenced in a study of monozygotic twins with inflammatory bowel disease. One entry per CDR3 protein, without DNA, is what TCRdb gives after re-calling the 5' RACE reads. This repertoire includes more than 350,000 distinct CDR3 sequences. The material sequenced was blood. These receptors all come from a human donor with ulcerative colitis or Crohn's disease, or a healthy co-twin of an affected twin (not recorded which).

The chain carries TRBV24-1 and TRBJ1-2; lacking DNA, the TRBD1 call made by TCRdb goes unchecked. From germline, CDR1 is KGHDR and CDR2 SFDVKD. The CDR3 has 17 amino acids. CDR3 protein: CATSDGGQGARYYGYTF.

J is TRBJ2-1 and V is TRBV7-9; TCRdb outputs TRBD2, but without DNA this stays unchecked. Germline V gene sequence: CDR1 SEHNR, CDR2 FQNEAQ (reference sequence). CDR3 length equals 12 residues. The CDR3 protein is CAIGLLHNEQFF. The whole variable domain, filled in from reference TRBV7-9 and TRBJ2-1, reads DTGVSQNPRHKITKRGQNVTFRCDPISEHNRLYWYRQTLGQGPEFLTYFQNEAQLEKSRLLSDRFSAERPKGSFSTLEIQRTEQGDSAMYLCAIGLLHNEQFFGPGTRLTVL.

The chain has TRBV5-1 and TRBJ2-5; TCRdb's D call, TRBD1, is unchecked because there is no DNA. This CDR3 contains 16 residues. Germline V gene sequence: CDR1 SGHRS, CDR2 YFSETQ. The CDR3: CASSLQGAREGQTQYF.

The chain joins TRBV7-6 to TRBJ1-5. Per germline, CDR1 SGHVS and CDR2 FNYEAQ. The CDR3 consists of 15 residues. CDR3 protein: CASSLALWDNQPQHF.

This chain joins TRBV7-2 and TRBJ1-3. CDR3 length equals 14 residues. CDR1 and CDR2 (germline): SGHTA, FQGNSA. Here the CDR3 reads CASSLSTAGNTIYF. Variable domain in full (rest from reference TRBV7-2 and TRBJ1-3): GAGVSQSPSNKVTEKGKDVELRCDPISGHTALYWYRQSLGQGLEFLIYFQGNSAPDKSGLPSDRFSAERTGGSVSTLTIQRTQQEDSAVYLCASSLSTAGNTIYFGEGSWLTVV.

The chain is built from TRBV3-1 and TRBJ2-7; no DNA is available, so the TRBD1 call from TCRdb remains unchecked. The CDR3 has 12 amino acids. Germline loops: CDR1 LGHDT, CDR2 YNNKEL (reference sequence). The CDR3 reads CASSQTGYEQYF.

The rearrangement joins TRBV20-1 to TRBJ1-2; TCRdb's assignment of TRBD1 cannot be checked, as there is no DNA. In germline, CDR1 is DFQATT, CDR2 SNEGSKA (reference sequence). CDR3 length: 12 residues. CDR3 in amino acids: CSGKTGSNGYTF.

V gene TRBV15 combines with J gene TRBJ2-3; TCRdb gives TRBD2 as the D gene, but with no DNA this cannot be confirmed. CDR1 and CDR2 (germline): LNHNV, YYDKDF (reference sequence). This CDR3 has 14 residues. CDR3 region: CATSKDSSADTQYF.

The gene calls are TRBV3-1 and TRBJ1-1; lacking DNA, the TRBD1 call made by TCRdb goes unchecked. The CDR3 spans 17 residues. Per germline, CDR1 LGHDT and CDR2 YNNKEL (reference sequence). The CDR3: CASSQDRTGEIYTEAFF.

CDR3 protein: CASSMRQGYNSPLHF. The chain joins TRBV5-6 to TRBJ1-6; TCRdb selects TRBD1, and the lack of DNA leaves this call unchecked. Germline assignment: CDR1 SGHDT and CDR2 YYEEEE. The length of the CDR3 is 15 residues.

This sequence joins TRBV6-2 or TRBV6-3 and TRBJ1-6. CDR1 and CDR2 from the germline V gene are MNHEY and SVGEGT. This CDR3 comprises 17 residues. This CDR3 is CASSYSHRSSYNSPLHF.

The chain carries TRBV5-1 and TRBJ1-5. There are 13 residues in the CDR3. Germline-derived CDR1 and CDR2 are SGHRS and YFSETQ. This CDR3 reads CASSLDRGSPQHF.

This CDR3 is CASSTGGGGSYEQYF. The V and J genes are TRBV5-1 and TRBJ2-7; TCRdb returns TRBD1, unconfirmable since there is no DNA. This CDR3 contains 15 residues. The germline CDR1 and CDR2 sequences are SGHRS and YFSETQ.

The rearrangement links TRBV7-6 to TRBJ1-5; TCRdb's assignment of TRBD1 cannot be checked, as there is no DNA. Germline V gives CDR1 SGHVS, CDR2 FNYEAQ. The CDR3 has 15 residues. This chain's CDR3 is CASSLSDSSNQPQHF. The whole variable domain, remainder taken from reference TRBV7-6 and TRBJ1-5, is GAGVSQSPRYKVTKRGQDVALRCDPISGHVSLYWYRQALGQGPEFLTYFNYEAQQDKSGLPNDRFSAERPEGSISTLTIQRTEQRDSAMYRCASSLSDSSNQPQHFGDGTRLSIL.

V is TRBV5-1 and J is TRBJ1-1. The CDR3 consists of 14 residues. Germline V gene data show CDR1 as SGHRS and CDR2 as YFSETQ. CDR3 residues: CASSTMDGNTEAFF.

This chain links TRBV11-2 with TRBJ2-5; TCRdb's D call, TRBD2, is unchecked because there is no DNA. Looked up from germline, CDR1 is SGHAT and CDR2 is FQNNGV. The CDR3 consists of 17 residues. The CDR3 is CASSSRRAGGTEETQYF.

The genes are TRBV9 and TRBJ1-4. The CDR3 has 13 residues. Germline assignment: CDR1 SGDLS and CDR2 YYNGEE. The CDR3 sequence: CASSPSGGGKLFF.

The chain carries TRBV19 and TRBJ1-3; with no DNA, the TCRdb D assignment of TRBD1 cannot be verified. CDR1 is LNHDA, CDR2 SQIVND, per germline (reference sequence). CDR3 length: 17 residues. CDR3 sequence reads: CASSPNRGSTVGNTIYF.

This chain links TRBV4-2 with TRBJ2-4; TCRdb's D call, TRBD2, is unchecked because there is no DNA. This CDR3 contains 19 residues. Per the germline V gene, CDR1 is LGHNA and CDR2 is YNFKEQ. The CDR3 region is CASSQETLAAGGYKNIQYF.

The CDR3 reads CASSPRISGDRETQYF. The chain links TRBV4-2 to TRBJ2-5; no DNA is available, so the TRBD2 call from TCRdb remains unchecked. Germline V lookup: CDR1 LGHNA, CDR2 YNFKEQ. The CDR3 consists of 16 residues.

The CDR3 sequence: CASSRLVRRRPLPEKLFF. The rearrangement uses TRBV5-6 and TRBJ1-4. This CDR3 has 18 amino acids. Germline V gene lookup returns CDR1 SGHDT and CDR2 YYEEEE.

The rearrangement joins TRBV7-9 to TRBJ1-1; lacking DNA, the TRBD1 call made by TCRdb goes unchecked. Germline-derived CDR1 and CDR2 are SEHNR and FQNEAQ (reference sequence). CDR3 length: 14 amino acids. This CDR3 reads CPSSLQGGNTEAFF.

The V and J genes are TRBV5-1 and TRBJ2-3; TCRdb lists TRBD2, though no DNA is available to test this call. CDR1 is SGHRS and CDR2 is YFSETQ in the germline V gene. The length of the CDR3 is 15 residues. The CDR3: CASATVAGFTDTQYF.

The chain combines TRBV5-1 with TRBJ2-3; lacking DNA, the TRBD2 call made by TCRdb goes unchecked. The germline V gene encodes CDR1 SGHRS and CDR2 YFSETQ. This CDR3 has 17 residues. The CDR3 loop reads CASSRGGGGAGTDTQYF.

The chain couples TRBV6-1 to TRBJ2-2; TCRdb's D gene call, TRBD1, goes unchecked for lack of DNA. The CDR3 totals 14 residues. Germline V gene lookup returns CDR1 MNHNS and CDR2 SASEGT. The CDR3 loop reads CASNRQGSSGELFF.